Below are 2 T cell receptor beta chains sequenced from a single sample in a study of T cell responses to AZD1222 COVID-19 vaccine (dated by TCRdb to about 2021). Reading the label with the study, this specimen's time point is: about 28 days (+/-7) after the second vaccine dose. The protocol used for the library was the immunoSEQ multiplex PCR assay. In TCRdb, the immuneACCESS table is reduced to in-frame sequences with V and J assigned. These tables do not hold every clone; where another copy was compared, an unresolved V gene accounts for under half, and the others remain unexplained. The sample table lists fewer than 95,000 clones, approximately 89% of them with a count of one. The ten largest clones take up about 8% of the sample. Source: peripheral blood, taken 28 days after the second AZD1222 dose. These receptors were collected from an adult who received the AZD1222 COVID-19 vaccine.

The chain links TRBV11-1 to TRBJ2-7, with 7 bases lining up with TRBD2. J was trimmed by 7 bases and V by 1 base; bases with no gene match: 10. The CDR3 contains 15 residues. Germline V gene sequence: CDR1 SGHAT, CDR2 FQDESV (reference sequence). The DNA of the CDR3 is TGTGCCAGCAGCTTAGGTCCTAGCGGTAGTTTGGAGCAGTACTTC. Its translation: CASSLGPSGSLEQYF. The complete variable domain, with remaining parts taken from reference TRBV11-1 and TRBJ2-7, reads EAEVAQSPRYKITEKSQAVAFWCDPISGHATLYWYRQILGQGPELLVQFQDESVVDDSQLPKDRFSAERLKGVDSTLKIQPAELGDSAMYLCASSLGPSGSLEQYFGPGTRLTVT.

V usage is TRBV3-1 (or the pseudogene TRBV3-2) and J usage is TRBJ2-7; 7 bases align to TRBD2. The V and J ends lost 0 bases and 7 bases, in that order; junction bases with no gene match: 3. This CDR3 region has 13 residues. Per the germline V gene, CDR1 is LGHDT and CDR2 is YNNKEL (reference sequence). The CDR3 here is CASSQDWGGEQYF. The CDR3 DNA is TGTGCCAGCAGCCAAGACTGGGGGGGTGAGCAGTACTTC.